One sample yielded the 5 T cell receptor beta chains listed below, sequenced in a study. TCRdb ran MiXCR on the 5' RACE reads and lists one entry per CDR3 protein. The sample records some 62,000 distinct CDR3 sequences, 30% being singletons. Specimen: tumor-infiltrating naive CD4+ T cells sorted from the breast tumor. This sample's subset: naive CD4+ T cells, CD4+CD45RA+CD25-. These receptors were obtained from a female donor with breast cancer.

This clonotype was counted a few times. The V and J genes are TRBV5-1 and TRBJ1-4; D remains ambiguous. V lost 4 bases and J lost 8, with 12 bases in between. Germline V gene lookup returns CDR1 SGHRS and CDR2 YFSETQ. There are 13 residues in the CDR3. The CDR3 loop is CASSLEGGEKLFF. In DNA, the CDR3 is TGCGCCAGCAGCCTGGAAGGAGGGGAAAAACTGTTTTTT.

As concerns this clonotype: A single base separates this from a much larger clone, so it may be a read error. The V call is TRBV6-1, the J call TRBJ1-2; D gene uncertain. Deletions cut 5 bases from V and 7 bases from J, with 11 bases between. This CDR3 is 12 amino acids long. CDR1 is MNHNS, CDR2 SASEGT, per germline. The CDR3 coding sequence is TGTGCCAGCAGTCCGGGTTTCTGTGGCTACACCTTC. It is translated as CASSPGFCGYTF.

The table lists this clonotype with many counts. The rearrangement uses TRBV7-8 and TRBJ1-5; D remains unclear. The germline CDR1 and CDR2 sequences are SGHVS and FQNEAQ. This CDR3 comprises 14 residues. The germline V and J ends were trimmed by 5 bases and 5 bases, with 13 bases remaining between them. DNA of the CDR3: TGTGCCAGCAGCGTCAGTTCCAGTTATCAGCCCCAGCATTTT. It yields the protein CASSVSSSYQPQHF.

This chain connects TRBV5-5 to TRBJ2-3; D not certain. Germline values: CDR1 SGHKS, CDR2 YYEKEE (reference sequence). V was pared by 4 bases and J by 0 bases, with 6 bases between. This CDR3 has 13 residues. The CDR3 here is CASSHSSTDTQYF. The CDR3 bases are TGTGCCAGCAGCCACAGTAGCACAGATACGCAGTATTTT.

This clonotype was recorded a few times. For the CDR3, the DNA is TGTGCCAGCAGCATGGGACTGTCGGAGCAGTACTTC. Residues: CASSMGLSEQYF. The chain is built from TRBV6-2 or TRBV6-3 and TRBJ2-7; TRBD2 might be the D (6 bases). Per the germline V gene, CDR1 is MNHEY and CDR2 is SVGEGT. The V end was cut by 6 bases, the J end by 7 bases, with 13 bases between. The CDR3 sequence is 12 residues long.